This T cell receptor (beta chain) was recovered during a study of blood T cell repertoires in COVID-19. Overall study context: Italy, Spain and the United States were the sources of the convalescent and acute COVID-19 samples. The analysed material was cDNA or gDNA that came from T cells, B-cell-depleted T cells, or PBMCs.

Sequencing was performed with immunoSEQ multiplex PCR; in TCRdb, only in-frame clones are kept and a portion is missing. The table records about 140,000 clones, 89% of them present only once. The clonotype comes from a human donor in a cohort sampled during active COVID-19. Sequencing was done on a sample of peripheral blood.

CDR3 residues: CASSRAGQAYEQYF. CDR3 DNA: TGTGCCAGCAGCCGAGCGGGACAAGCCTACGAGCAGTACTTC. This chain connects TRBV14 to TRBJ2-7; D perhaps matches TRBD2 (7 bases). Germline V lookup: CDR1 SGHDN, CDR2 FVKESK. The ends were cut back, 4 bases at V and 2 bases at J, with 12 bases in the middle. The CDR3 is made up of 14 amino acids.